Reported below is one T cell receptor beta chain. V was trimmed by 6 bases and J by 4 bases, leaving 13 bases between them. This CDR3 contains 15 residues. Germline V gene lookup returns CDR1 ENHRY and CDR2 SYGVKD. How the authors handled the data: The assay estimated nucleated cells by amplifying reference gene primers. Measured with immunoSEQ multiplex PCR; TCRdb has only the in-frame clones, and not every one. V, J and clone size were drawn from that table, and D and trimming were deduced from the DNA. Of about 220,000 clones in the sample, around 86% were seen once. The sample originates from a study of blood T cell repertoires in COVID-19. Study-level background: PBMCs, B-cell-depleted T cells, or T cells provided the cDNA or gDNA that made up the material.

The source of this sequence is a human donor in a cohort sampled during active COVID-19. The chain couples TRBV10-3 to TRBJ1-6, with D tentatively TRBD1 (5 bases). The specimen was peripheral blood. CDR3 DNA: TGTGCCATCAGCGGTTCCGGGACTTATAATTCACCCCTCCACTTT. It is translated as CAISGSGTYNSPLHF.